This passage covers 18 T cell receptor beta chains from one sample sequenced in a study of OX40 agonist ivuxolimab in advanced cancers. TCRdb's copy holds only in-frame clones and misses some; the assay was immunoSEQ multiplex PCR. The sample records tens of thousands of clones, just over 85% being singletons. Specimen: CD4+ or CD8+ T cells sorted from blood, collected in a trial of the OX40 agonist ivuxolimab. The receptors originated from an adult with an advanced solid tumor such as melanoma, head and neck, liver or kidney cancer.

The rearrangement links TRBV5-1 to TRBJ1-4; D possibly corresponds to TRBD1 (5 bases). The CDR3 totals 14 residues. Germline CDR1 SGHRS, CDR2 YFSETQ. V was shortened by 0 bases and J by 7 bases, with 10 bases between the two germline ends. The CDR3 loop reads CASSLGQFSEKLFF. The DNA for the CDR3 is TGCGCCAGCAGCTTGGGACAGTTTAGTGAAAAACTGTTTTTT.

The genes are TRBV6-4 and TRBJ1-6; the D gene is possibly TRBD1 (6 bases). Trimming stripped 5 bases from V and 8 bases from J, with 25 bases between. The CDR3 has 18 residues. Per germline, CDR1 MRHNA and CDR2 SNTAGT. CDR3 DNA sequence: TGTGCCAGCAGTTACGGCCGCGTGGGGGGCCCCTCCGATTCACCCCTCCACTTT. Its protein product is CASSYGRVGGPSDSPLHF.

The chain joins TRBV6-5 to TRBJ1-4; a weak D match, TRBD1 (5 bases). The length of the CDR3 is 15 residues. V was shortened by 2 bases and J by 3 bases, with 10 bases between the two germline ends. The germline V gene has CDR1 MNHEY and CDR2 SVGAGI. CDR3 sequence reads: CASSYTIGANEKLFF. DNA for the CDR3: TGTGCCAGCAGTTACACGATAGGGGCTAATGAAAAACTGTTTTTT.

The chain carries TRBV6-4 and TRBJ2-1; the match to TRBD2 covers 7 bases. Germline V lookup: CDR1 MRHNA, CDR2 SNTAGT. The J segment lost 9 bases and the V segment lost 3 bases, leaving 5 bases of the junction unmatched. The CDR3 has 13 residues. This chain's CDR3 is CASSEVGRGEQFF. The CDR3 DNA sequence: TGTGCCAGCAGTGAGGTAGGGAGGGGTGAGCAGTTCTTC.

The rearrangement joins TRBV7-3 to TRBJ1-6; 8 nucleotides line up with TRBD1. The CDR3 contains 13 residues. CDR1 SGHTA and CDR2 FQGTGA come from the germline V gene. J lost 10 bases, V lost 8 bases, and 7 bases had no gene match. The CDR3 nucleotides are TGTGCCAGCCAAGCCTCAGGGGGCTCACCCCTCCACTTT. Its protein product is CASQASGGSPLHF.

This chain joins TRBV4-3 and TRBJ2-1; D is uncertain. The V gene lost 0 bases and the J gene lost 2 bases, with 8 bases spanning the gap. This CDR3 is built from 15 residues. Germline V lookup: CDR1 LGHNA, CDR2 YSLEER. Here the CDR3 reads CASSQEGQPYNEQFF. CDR3 DNA: TGCGCCAGCAGCCAAGAGGGCCAGCCCTACAATGAGCAGTTCTTC.

The rearrangement joins TRBV11-2 to TRBJ1-6, with unresolved D. CDR3 length: 12 amino acids. Trimming cost V 5 bases and J 14 bases, with 13 bases left between them. CDR1 is SGHAT and CDR2 is FQNNGV in the germline V gene. This chain's CDR3 is CASSRDPWTLHF. CDR3 DNA sequence: TGTGCCAGCAGCCGCGACCCGTGGACCCTCCACTTT.

A single count supports this clone. This rearrangement joins TRBV6-1 to TRBJ2-3; 7 nucleotides agree with TRBD2. Germline V lookup: CDR1 MNHNS, CDR2 SASEGT. Trimming took 1 base from V and 5 from J; bases not matched to a gene: 9. This CDR3 has 16 amino acids. For the CDR3, the DNA is TGTGCCAGCAGTGAAGGAGCGAGCGGGGTACTAGATACGCAGTATTTT. It translates to CASSEGASGVLDTQYF.

The genes are TRBV19 and TRBJ2-6; a possible D gene is TRBD1 (6 bases). Trimming left V 10 bases short and J 0 bases short, with 31 bases between. The CDR3 extends over 21 amino acids. The germline V gene encodes CDR1 LNHDA and CDR2 SQIVND (reference sequence). DNA of the CDR3: TGTGCCACCCGGTTAGGGGCACAGGGATTCTTTCTCAGCTCTGGGGCCAACGTCCTGACTTTC. It encodes CATRLGAQGFFLSSGANVLTF.

The genes are TRBV10-3 and TRBJ2-2; the D is unclear. V lost 3 bases and J lost 10, with 9 bases in between. Germline values: CDR1 ENHRY, CDR2 SYGVKD. The CDR3 contains 12 residues. In DNA, the CDR3 is TGTGCCATCAGTGACCAAAGATCGGAGCTGTTTTTT. Translating gives CAISDQRSELFF.

V and J are TRBV10-1 and TRBJ2-3; TRBD1 might be the D (6 bases). The CDR3 has 15 amino acids. Germline assignment: CDR1 WNHNN and CDR2 SYGVQD (reference sequence). V was clipped by 6 bases and J by 2 bases, with 15 bases between them. The CDR3 here is CASSADRRNTDTQYF. CDR3 coding DNA: TGCGCCAGCAGCGCCGACAGGAGGAACACAGATACGCAGTATTTT.

The rearrangement uses TRBV19 and TRBJ2-3; 10 positions match TRBD1. The trim removed 0 bases at V and 3 bases at J, leaving 18 bases unmatched. The V gene's germline CDR1 is LNHDA and CDR2 SQIVND (reference sequence). The CDR3 extends over 21 amino acids. The chain's CDR3 is CASSIDLLGPLTGGATDTQYF. The CDR3 DNA reads as TGTGCCAGTAGTATAGATTTATTGGGGCCCTTGACAGGGGGCGCGACAGATACGCAGTATTTT.

The count of this clone is one. V gene TRBV15 combines with J gene TRBJ2-7; TRBD1 is a possible D gene (6 bases). The V end was cut by 0 bases, the J end by 3 bases, with 9 bases between. The CDR3 has 14 residues. CDR1 and CDR2 from the germline V gene are LNHNV and YYDKDF (reference sequence). CDR3 loop: CATSREGANYEQYF. DNA of the CDR3: TGTGCCACCAGCAGAGAGGGGGCTAACTACGAGCAGTACTTC. Drawing the rest from reference TRBV15 and TRBJ2-7, the complete variable domain is DAMVIQNPRYQVTQFGKPVTLSCSQTLNHNVMYWYQQKSSQAPKLLFHYYDKDFNNEADTPDNFQSRRPNTSFCFLDIRSPGLGDTAMYLCATSREGANYEQYFGPGTRLTVT.

The V call is TRBV7-3, the J call TRBJ2-2; a possible D gene is TRBD2 (6 bases). The CDR3 is 14 residues long. Germline-derived CDR1 and CDR2 are SGHTA and FQGTGA. The germline V and J ends were trimmed by 4 bases and 4 bases, with 10 bases remaining between them. CDR3 nucleotide sequence: TGTGCCAGCAGCTCGGGACTCTTCACCGGGGAGCTGTTTTTT. The encoded protein is CASSSGLFTGELFF. Full variable domain (remainder filled in from reference TRBV7-3 and TRBJ2-2): GAGVSQTPSNKVTEKGKYVELRCDPISGHTALYWYRQSLGQGPEFLIYFQGTGAADDSGLPNDRFFAVRPEGSVSTLKIQRTERGDSAVYLCASSSGLFTGELFFGEGSRLTVL.

The gene calls are TRBV7-2 and TRBJ2-7, with D perhaps matching TRBD2 (6 bases). The CDR3 extends over 13 amino acids. Trimming removed 2 bases at V and 5 bases at J, with 10 bases between. Germline V gives CDR1 SGHTA, CDR2 FQGNSA. As DNA, the CDR3 is TGTGCCAGCAGCTTATACGCGGGGAACGAGCAGTACTTC. Encoded protein: CASSLYAGNEQYF.

Concerning this clone itself: Just one base apart from a much larger clone, this may be a read error. The same CDR3 also results from other DNA sequences found in this sample. This chain uses TRBV6-5 with TRBJ1-2, with D perhaps TRBD1 (6 bases). Per germline, CDR1 MNHEY and CDR2 SVGAGI. The CDR3 runs 13 residues. CDR3 DNA: TGTGCCAGTAGTTTAACAGGGAACTATGGCTACACCTTC. This sequence encodes CASSLTGNYGYTF.

The chain recombines TRBV30 with TRBJ2-5; no clear D. This CDR3 is 12 amino acids long. CDR1 is GTSNPN and CDR2 is SVGIG in the germline V gene (reference sequence). Trimming stripped 2 bases from V and 7 bases from J, with 11 bases between. The CDR3 sequence: CAWSQSPGTQYF. CDR3 coding DNA: TGTGCCTGGAGTCAATCCCCCGGGACCCAGTACTTC.

This chain uses TRBV7-2 with TRBJ2-3; 9 positions agree with TRBD2. The CDR3 covers 15 residues. Germline CDR1 SGHTA, CDR2 FQGNSA. After removal of 1 base from V and 5 bases from J, the junction contained 4 bases not matched to a gene. The CDR3 DNA reads TGTGCCAGCAGCTTAGATCGGACTAGCGTAGATACGCAGTATTTT. This encodes CASSLDRTSVDTQYF.